The rows below give T cell receptor beta chains drawn from one sample of a study of regulatory T cells in long-lasting Graves disease. TCRdb reanalysed the multiplex PCR reads using MiXCR and keeps one entry per CDR3 protein. Of around 460,000 distinct CDR3 sequences listed, around 15% were seen once; the top ten hold around a sixth. A further study also used this sample, focusing on T cells in Graves' hyperthyroidism and ophthalmopathy.

The sample was peripheral blood mononuclear cells (PBMCs), taken at new diagnosis, from a patient treated with antithyroid drugs. Every receptor here comes from a woman in her fifties or sixties with Graves disease. CDR3s include the opening cysteine and the closing phenylalanine or tryptophan. The D gene is left open where the match is weak. Rows may omit the clone size; those that give it use once, few, many or a size class.

TRBV10-3	many	TRBJ2-7	.	TGTGCCATCAGTGAGTCGAATCCTCGGACCCTTTCCCGGCAGTACTTC	CAISESNPRTLSRQYF
TRBV27	many	TRBJ2-2	.	TGTGCCAGCAGTTTATACGGGGAGCTGTTTTTT	CASSLYGELFF
TRBV28	many	TRBJ2-3	.	TGTGCCAGCAGGAATCATCCGGGACTCCTTAGCAGTTCTTGGACCACAGATACGCAGTATTTT	CASRNHPGLLSSSWTTDTQYF
TRBV6-1	many	TRBJ1-5	.	TGTGCCAGCAGAAACTATCGGGTGATTAGCAATCAGCCCCAGCATTTT	CASRNYRVISNQPQHF
TRBV28	many	TRBJ2-7	TRBD2	TGTGCCAGCAGTTTACGGGACCAGCGGGACGGGTACTACGAGCAGTACTTC	CASSLRDQRDGYYEQYF
TRBV28	few	TRBJ2-5	.	TGTGCCAGCAGTTTCCAACCGGGACCCGGGCAAGAGACCCAGTACTTC	CASSFQPGPGQETQYF
TRBV5-1	many	TRBJ1-2	TRBD1	TGCGCCAGCAGCCTCACAGGGGACGTACAGGGCTACACCTTC	CASSLTGDVQGYTF
TRBV5-4	.	TRBJ2-3	.	TGTGCCAGCAGCGAGAAACTAGCCCTCAGCGCAGATACGCAGTATTTT	CASSEKLALSADTQYF
TRBV24-1	few	TRBJ2-2	.	TGTGCCACCAGTGATTTACCCGTAGACGCCGGCACCGGGGAGCTGTTTTTT	CATSDLPVDAGTGELFF
TRBV2	many	TRBJ2-1	TRBD2	TGTGCCAGCAGGGGACTAGCGGGAGGCCCCTTTTACAATGAGCAGTTCTTC	CASRGLAGGPFYNEQFF
TRBV20-1	many	TRBJ2-3	TRBD2	TGCAGTGCTAGTCAGCGGGAGAGCTCACTGCCTACGCAGTATTTT	CSASQRESSLPTQYF
TRBV6-9	few	TRBJ2-7	TRBD1	TGTGCCAGCAGTTACGGCGGGACAGGTTCCTACGAGCAGTACTTC	CASSYGGTGSYEQYF
TRBV5-1	.	TRBJ1-1	TRBD1	TGCGCCAGCAGATGGGGACAGGCGACGAACACTGAAGCTTTCTTT	CASRWGQATNTEAFF
TRBV5-1	many	TRBJ2-3	.	TGCGCCAGCAGCAACGCTAGGGGTACCGGCACAGATACGCAGTATTTT	CASSNARGTGTDTQYF
TRBV28	many	TRBJ1-4	.	TGTGCCAGCAGTTTAAGGAACGGACCAACTAATGAAAAACTGTTTTTT	CASSLRNGPTNEKLFF
TRBV12-3/TRBV12-4	few	TRBJ1-1	.	TGTGCCGGCAATACCGGGGGGGGAGGTCCCGAAGCTTTCTTT	CAGNTGGGGPEAFF
TRBV9	few	TRBJ2-2	TRBD2	TGTGCCAGCAGCCCAAGGACTAGCGTTTCCCCCCGGGAGCTGTTTTTT	CASSPRTSVSPRELFF
TRBV3-1	few	TRBJ2-6	.	TGTGCCAGCAGCCACTGGCGAGAATCTGGGGCCAACGTCCTGACTTTC	CASSHWRESGANVLTF
TRBV12-3/TRBV12-4	many	TRBJ2-1	TRBD2	TGTGCCAGCAGTGAAGATGGGACTAGCGGACACAATGAGCAGTTCTTC	CASSEDGTSGHNEQFF
TRBV28	many	TRBJ2-3	.	TGTGCCAGTGGACACACTAGCACAGATACGCAGTATTTT	CASGHTSTDTQYF
TRBV6-2/TRBV6-3	.	TRBJ2-5	.	TGTGCCAGCAGAAACCGGGACACGAAAGCGAGGGAGATCCAGTACTTC	CASRNRDTKAREIQYF
TRBV3-1	many	TRBJ2-2	.	TGTGCCAGCAGCCAAGTTTTGGGGTTCGCGAACACCGGGGAGCTGTTTTTT	CASSQVLGFANTGELFF
TRBV5-8	few	TRBJ2-5	TRBD2	TGTGCCAGCAGCTGGAGACTAGCGGGAGGGGAGACCCAGTACTTC	CASSWRLAGGETQYF
TRBV19	few	TRBJ2-1	.	TGTGCCAGTAGTACACGCGGATACTACAATGAGCAGTTCTTC	CASSTRGYYNEQFF
TRBV24-1	.	TRBJ1-2	.	TGTGCCACCAGTGACCCCGGGGGAGTCTATGGCTACACCTTC	CATSDPGGVYGYTF
TRBV12-3/TRBV12-4	many	TRBJ2-7	.	TGTGCCAGCAGTTTAAGGGTCGAGCAGTACTTC	CASSLRVEQYF
TRBV14	many	TRBJ2-7	TRBD2	TGTGCCAGCCGAGGTAGCGGGAGGCCCTACGAGCAGTACTTC	CASRGSGRPYEQYF
TRBV19	few	TRBJ2-1	TRBD2	TGTGCCAGTAGTATAGGGGGAATGCTAGCGGACGACTACAATGAGCAGTTCTTC	CASSIGGMLADDYNEQFF
TRBV18	.	TRBJ2-5	TRBD2	TGTGCCAGCTTGGGACTAGCGGAGACCCAGTACTTC	CASLGLAETQYF
TRBV5-1	few	TRBJ1-1	TRBD1	TGCGCCAGCAGCTTCGGGGACAGGGATAACACTGAAGCTTTCTTT	CASSFGDRDNTEAFF
TRBV10-3	.	TRBJ2-7	.	TGTGCCATCAGTGATCTCCGGGACAACTACGAGCAGTACTTC	CAISDLRDNYEQYF
TRBV20-1	many	TRBJ2-7	TRBD2	TGCAGTGCTAGAGAGAAGCGGGAGGGTCGATGGTCCTACGAGCAGTACTTC	CSAREKREGRWSYEQYF
TRBV18	.	TRBJ1-1	.	TGTGCCAGCTCACCCACTCGACAGGATCGCGCTGAAGCTTTCTTT	CASSPTRQDRAEAFF
TRBV28	many	TRBJ1-5	.	TGTGCCAGCAGTTATCCCAGGGCGAATCAGCCCCAGCATTTT	CASSYPRANQPQHF
TRBV28	many	TRBJ2-7	TRBD2	TGTGCCAGCAGTTCCCAGGGACTAGCGGGAACCTACGAGCAGTACTTC	CASSSQGLAGTYEQYF
TRBV3-1	few	TRBJ2-7	TRBD2	TGTGCCAGCAGCCCTAGCGGGACAACCTACGAGCAGTACTTC	CASSPSGTTYEQYF
TRBV5-1	few	TRBJ2-3	.	TGCGCCAGCAGCTTGGACTCGGCGGGACTCACAGATACGCAGTATTTT	CASSLDSAGLTDTQYF
TRBV7-3	many	TRBJ2-5	TRBD2	TGTGCCAGCAGCTTAACGCGCTCTAGCGGTAAAGAGACCCAGTACTTC	CASSLTRSSGKETQYF
TRBV29-1	many	TRBJ2-7	TRBD1	TGCAGCGTGTCAAAGGGGGCTAACTCCTACGAGCAGTACTTC	CSVSKGANSYEQYF
TRBV28	few	TRBJ1-4	TRBD1	TGTGCCAGTCAGTCGGGACAGGGCGAAAAACTGTTTTTT	CASQSGQGEKLFF
TRBV10-3	few	TRBJ2-7	TRBD2	TGTGCCATCAGTGGGTACCTAGCGGGAGGGCGTGAGCAGTACTTC	CAISGYLAGGREQYF
TRBV10-2	many	TRBJ2-7	TRBD1	TGCGCCAGCAGCGGGACAGGGGGCAAGTACGAGCAGTACTTC	CASSGTGGKYEQYF
TRBV19	.	TRBJ2-3	TRBD2	TGTGCCAGTACGACTAGCGGGAGGGATACGCAGTATTTT	CASTTSGRDTQYF
TRBV28	many	TRBJ2-7	TRBD1	TGTGCCAGCAGTTCTGCCGGGACAGGGTTTTTCGGCTACGAGCAGTACTTC	CASSSAGTGFFGYEQYF
TRBV12-3/TRBV12-4	.	TRBJ2-7	TRBD2	TGTGCCAGCAGTTTTTTGACTAGCGGCACCTACGAGCAGTACTTC	CASSFLTSGTYEQYF
TRBV30	few	TRBJ1-3	TRBD1	TGTGCCTGGAGGCTGACAGGGCACGGAAACACCATATATTTT	CAWRLTGHGNTIYF
TRBV20-1	many	TRBJ2-7	TRBD2	TGCAGTGCTAGAGATAGGAGACTAGCGGTCTACGAGCAGTACTTC	CSARDRRLAVYEQYF
TRBV28	many	TRBJ2-5	TRBD2	TGTGCCAGCAGTTCTCAACTAGCGGCCCAAGAGACCCAGTACTTC	CASSSQLAAQETQYF
TRBV27	many	TRBJ2-7	.	TGTGCCAGCAGTTCCCCCTCCGGTGAAGAGCAGTACTTC	CASSSPSGEEQYF
TRBV25-1	few	TRBJ1-2	TRBD1	TGTGCCAGCAGTGGGGGACAGGGTTTCAACTATGGCTACACCTTC	CASSGGQGFNYGYTF
TRBV9	many	TRBJ1-2	TRBD1	TGTGCCAGCAGCGTAGCTGGACAGGGGGCGTTCTATGGCTACACCTTC	CASSVAGQGAFYGYTF
TRBV7-3	few	TRBJ2-2	.	TGTGCCAGCAGCGTTGGGACTCTGGCCGGGGAGCTGTTTTTT	CASSVGTLAGELFF